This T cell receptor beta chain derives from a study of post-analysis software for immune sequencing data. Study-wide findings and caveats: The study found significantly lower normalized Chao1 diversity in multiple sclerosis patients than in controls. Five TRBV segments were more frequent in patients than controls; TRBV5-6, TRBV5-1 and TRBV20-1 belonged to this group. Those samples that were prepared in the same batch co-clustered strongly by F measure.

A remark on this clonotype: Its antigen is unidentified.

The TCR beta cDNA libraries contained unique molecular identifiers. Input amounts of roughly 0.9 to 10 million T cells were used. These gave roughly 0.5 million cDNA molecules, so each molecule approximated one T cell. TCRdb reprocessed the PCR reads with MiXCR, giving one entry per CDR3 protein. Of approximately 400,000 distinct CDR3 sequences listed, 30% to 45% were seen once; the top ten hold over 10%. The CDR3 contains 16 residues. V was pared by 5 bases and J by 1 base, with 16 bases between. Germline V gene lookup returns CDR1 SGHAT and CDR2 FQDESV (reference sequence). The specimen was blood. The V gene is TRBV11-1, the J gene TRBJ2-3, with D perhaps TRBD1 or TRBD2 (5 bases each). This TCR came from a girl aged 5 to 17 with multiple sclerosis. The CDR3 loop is CASSPGTLVRTDTQYF. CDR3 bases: TGTGCCAGCAGCCCAGGGACGTTGGTCCGCACAGATACGCAGTATTTT.